This TCR beta chain was captured in a study of T cells in Graves' hyperthyroidism and ophthalmopathy. The CDR3 regions of TCR beta were amplified from RNA transcripts. The HTBI primer set served for first-round RT-PCR of the TCR CDR3. Using its own MiXCR run on the multiplex PCR reads, TCRdb lists one record per CDR3 protein. Found here are approximately 590,000 distinct CDR3 sequences, around 16% of them singletons; the top ten hold 7.3%. Germline V lookup: CDR1 SQVTM, CDR2 ANQGSEA. V lost 7 bases to trimming and J lost 7 bases; unmatched junction nucleotides: 8. The CDR3 loop spans 13 amino acids. Sequencing was carried out using blood. The chain has TRBV29-1 and TRBJ2-7; TRBD2 agrees at 12 bases. The TCR comes from a woman in her twenties or thirties with Graves' hyperthyroidism. The CDR3 region has the DNA TGCAGCGCTAGGACTAGCGGGATCGGGGAGCAGTACTTC. Its protein is CSARTSGIGEQYF.